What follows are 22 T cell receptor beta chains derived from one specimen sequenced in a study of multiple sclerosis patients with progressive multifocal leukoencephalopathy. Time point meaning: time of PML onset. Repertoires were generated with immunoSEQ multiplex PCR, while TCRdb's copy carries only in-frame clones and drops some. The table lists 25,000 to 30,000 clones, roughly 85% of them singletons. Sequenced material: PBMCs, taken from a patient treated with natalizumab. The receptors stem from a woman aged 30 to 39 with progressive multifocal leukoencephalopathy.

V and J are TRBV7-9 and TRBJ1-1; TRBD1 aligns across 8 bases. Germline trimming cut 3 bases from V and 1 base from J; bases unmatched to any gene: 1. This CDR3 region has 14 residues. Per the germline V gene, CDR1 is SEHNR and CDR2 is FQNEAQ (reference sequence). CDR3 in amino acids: CASSFQGANTEAFF. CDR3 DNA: TGTGCCAGCAGCTTTCAGGGGGCGAACACTGAAGCTTTCTTT.

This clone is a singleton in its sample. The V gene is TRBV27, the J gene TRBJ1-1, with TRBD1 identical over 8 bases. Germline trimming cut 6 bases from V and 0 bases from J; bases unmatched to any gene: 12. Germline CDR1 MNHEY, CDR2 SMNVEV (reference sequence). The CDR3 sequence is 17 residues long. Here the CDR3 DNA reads TGTGCCAGCAGCTCTTTAGGGACAGGAGGAATGAACACTGAAGCTTTCTTT. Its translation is CASSSLGTGGMNTEAFF.

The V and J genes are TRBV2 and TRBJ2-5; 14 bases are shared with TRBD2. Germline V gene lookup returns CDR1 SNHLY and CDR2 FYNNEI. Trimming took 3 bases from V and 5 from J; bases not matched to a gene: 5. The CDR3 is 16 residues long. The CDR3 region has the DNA TGTGCCAGCAGTGACGGGACTAGCGGGAGTAGGGAGACCCAGTACTTC. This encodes CASSDGTSGSRETQYF.

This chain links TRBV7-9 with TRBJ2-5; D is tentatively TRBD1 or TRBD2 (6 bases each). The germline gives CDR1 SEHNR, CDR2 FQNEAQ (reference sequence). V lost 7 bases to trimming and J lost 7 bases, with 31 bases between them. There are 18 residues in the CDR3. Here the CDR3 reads CASTMGRLGDSGGGTQYF. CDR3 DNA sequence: TGTGCCAGCACCATGGGACGCCTCGGCGATAGCGGAGGGGGGACCCAGTACTTC.

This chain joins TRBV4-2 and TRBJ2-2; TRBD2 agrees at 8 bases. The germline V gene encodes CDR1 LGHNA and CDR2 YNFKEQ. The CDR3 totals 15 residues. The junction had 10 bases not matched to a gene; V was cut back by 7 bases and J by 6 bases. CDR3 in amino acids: CASKLSGGAAGELFF. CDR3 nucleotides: TGTGCCAGCAAACTCTCCGGGGGGGCGGCCGGGGAGCTGTTTTTT.

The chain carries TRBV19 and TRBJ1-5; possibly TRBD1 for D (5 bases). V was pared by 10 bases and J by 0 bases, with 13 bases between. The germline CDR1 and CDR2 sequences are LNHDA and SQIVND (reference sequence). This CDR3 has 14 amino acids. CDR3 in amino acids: CATHEGFSNQPQHF. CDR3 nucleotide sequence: TGTGCCACCCACGAGGGGTTTAGCAATCAGCCCCAGCATTTT.

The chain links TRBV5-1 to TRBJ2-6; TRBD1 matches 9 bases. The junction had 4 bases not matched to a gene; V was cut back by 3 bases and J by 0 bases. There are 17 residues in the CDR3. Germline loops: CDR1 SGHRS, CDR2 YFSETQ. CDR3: CASSWDRDGSGANVLTF. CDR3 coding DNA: TGCGCCAGCAGCTGGGACAGGGATGGCTCTGGGGCCAACGTCCTGACTTTC.

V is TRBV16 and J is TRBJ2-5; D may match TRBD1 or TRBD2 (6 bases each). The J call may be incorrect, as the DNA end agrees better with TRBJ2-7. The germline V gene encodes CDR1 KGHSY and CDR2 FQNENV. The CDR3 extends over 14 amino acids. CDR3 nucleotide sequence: TGTGCCAGCAGCCAAAGGGGGGCTAAGTACGAGCAGTACTTC. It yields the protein CASSQRGAKYEQYF.

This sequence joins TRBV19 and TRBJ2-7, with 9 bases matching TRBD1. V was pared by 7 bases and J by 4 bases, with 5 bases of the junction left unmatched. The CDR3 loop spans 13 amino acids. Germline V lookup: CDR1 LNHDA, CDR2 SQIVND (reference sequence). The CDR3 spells CASNRDRDYEQYF. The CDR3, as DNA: TGTGCCAGTAACCGGGACAGGGATTACGAGCAGTACTTC. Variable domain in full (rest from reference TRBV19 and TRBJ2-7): DGGITQSPKYLFRKEGQNVTLSCEQNLNHDAMYWYRQDPGQGLRLIYYSQIVNDFQKGDIAEGYSVSREKKESFPLTVTSAQKNPTAFYLCASNRDRDYEQYFGPGTRLTVT.

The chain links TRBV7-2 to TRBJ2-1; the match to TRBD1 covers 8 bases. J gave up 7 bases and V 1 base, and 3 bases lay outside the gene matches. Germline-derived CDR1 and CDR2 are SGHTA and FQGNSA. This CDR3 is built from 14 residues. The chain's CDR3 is CASSLVTGGNEQFF. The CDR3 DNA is TGTGCCAGCAGCTTAGTCACAGGGGGGAATGAGCAGTTCTTC. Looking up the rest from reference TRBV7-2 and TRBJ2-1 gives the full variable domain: GAGVSQSPSNKVTEKGKDVELRCDPISGHTALYWYRQSLGQGLEFLIYFQGNSAPDKSGLPSDRFSAERTGGSVSTLTIQRTQQEDSAVYLCASSLVTGGNEQFFGPGTRLTVL.

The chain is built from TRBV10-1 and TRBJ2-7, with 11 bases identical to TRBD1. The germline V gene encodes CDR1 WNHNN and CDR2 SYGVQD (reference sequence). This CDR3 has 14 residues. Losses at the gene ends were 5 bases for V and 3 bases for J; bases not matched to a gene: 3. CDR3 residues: CASSPGTGGYEQYF. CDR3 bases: TGCGCCAGCAGTCCCGGGACAGGGGGCTACGAGCAGTACTTC.

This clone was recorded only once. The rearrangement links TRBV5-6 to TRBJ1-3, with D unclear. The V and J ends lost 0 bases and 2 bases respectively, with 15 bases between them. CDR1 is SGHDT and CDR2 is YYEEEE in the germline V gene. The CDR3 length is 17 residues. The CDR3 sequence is CASSLALGLATGNTIYF. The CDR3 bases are TGTGCCAGCAGCTTGGCCTTGGGTCTAGCGACTGGAAACACCATATATTTT. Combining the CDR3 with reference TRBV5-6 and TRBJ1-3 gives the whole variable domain DAGVTQSPTHLIKTRGQQVTLRCSPKSGHDTVSWYQQALGQGPQFIFQYYEEEERQRGNFPDRFSGHQFPNYSSELNVNALLLGDSALYLCASSLALGLATGNTIYFGEGSWLTVV.

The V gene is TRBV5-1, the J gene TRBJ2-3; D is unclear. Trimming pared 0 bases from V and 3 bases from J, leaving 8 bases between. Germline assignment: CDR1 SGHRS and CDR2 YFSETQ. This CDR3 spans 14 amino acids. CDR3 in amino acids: CASSLGHPTDTQYF. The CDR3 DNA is TGCGCCAGCAGCTTGGGGCATCCTACAGATACGCAGTATTTT.

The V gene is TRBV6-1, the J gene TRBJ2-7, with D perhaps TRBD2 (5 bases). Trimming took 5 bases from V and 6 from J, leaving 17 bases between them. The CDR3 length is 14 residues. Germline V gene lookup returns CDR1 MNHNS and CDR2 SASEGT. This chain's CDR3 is CASSRTPGSAEQYF. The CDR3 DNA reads TGTGCCAGCAGTCGAACCCCGGGGAGCGCCGAGCAGTACTTC.

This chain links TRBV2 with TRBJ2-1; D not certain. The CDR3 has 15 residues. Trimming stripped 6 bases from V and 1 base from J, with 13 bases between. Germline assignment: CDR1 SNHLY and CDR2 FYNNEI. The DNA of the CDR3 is TGTGCCAGCAGCCCGGCGCGGCCATCCTACAATGAGCAGTTCTTC. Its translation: CASSPARPSYNEQFF.

The CDR3 reads CAYPVDRAEAFF. CDR3 nucleotides: TGTGCCTATCCCGTGGACAGGGCTGAAGCTTTCTTT. The V gene is TRBV6-6, the J gene TRBJ1-1; TRBD1 aligns across 8 bases. This CDR3 spans 12 amino acids. CDR1 MNHNY and CDR2 SVGAGI come from the germline V gene (reference sequence). V lost 11 bases to trimming and J lost 6 bases; unmatched junction nucleotides: 8.

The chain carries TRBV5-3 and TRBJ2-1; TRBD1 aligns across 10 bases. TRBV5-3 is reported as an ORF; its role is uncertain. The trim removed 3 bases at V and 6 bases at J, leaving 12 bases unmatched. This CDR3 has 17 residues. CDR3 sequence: CARSYIPGTGDGNEQFF. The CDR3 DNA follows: TGTGCCAGAAGCTACATCCCCGGGACAGGGGATGGCAATGAGCAGTTCTTC.

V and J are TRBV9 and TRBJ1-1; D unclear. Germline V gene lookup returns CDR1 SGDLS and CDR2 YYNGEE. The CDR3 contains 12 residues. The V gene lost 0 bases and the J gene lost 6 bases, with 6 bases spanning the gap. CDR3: CASSVGFSEAFF. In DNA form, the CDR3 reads TGTGCCAGCAGCGTAGGGTTCTCTGAAGCTTTCTTT.

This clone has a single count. CDR3 bases: TGTGCCAGCAGCTTTTCCGACTTGTCCTACGAGCAGTACTTC. Translated, it gives CASSFSDLSYEQYF. This sequence joins TRBV13 and TRBJ2-7, with D unresolved. The CDR3 consists of 14 residues. The germline gives CDR1 PRHDT, CDR2 FYEKMQ (reference sequence). The V gene lost 3 bases and the J gene lost 1 base, with 10 bases spanning the gap.

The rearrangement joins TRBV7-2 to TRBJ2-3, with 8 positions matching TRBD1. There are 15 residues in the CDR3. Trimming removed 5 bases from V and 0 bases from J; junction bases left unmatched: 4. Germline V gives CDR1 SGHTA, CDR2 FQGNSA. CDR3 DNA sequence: TGTGCCAGCAGCGTAGACAGGGGTAGCACAGATACGCAGTATTTT. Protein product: CASSVDRGSTDTQYF.

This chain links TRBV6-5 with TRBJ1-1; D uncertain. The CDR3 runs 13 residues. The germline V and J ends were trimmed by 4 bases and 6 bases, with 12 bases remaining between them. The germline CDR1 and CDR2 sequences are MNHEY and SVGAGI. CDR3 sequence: CASSWNYGSEAFF. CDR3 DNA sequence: TGTGCCAGCAGTTGGAACTACGGTTCTGAAGCTTTCTTT.

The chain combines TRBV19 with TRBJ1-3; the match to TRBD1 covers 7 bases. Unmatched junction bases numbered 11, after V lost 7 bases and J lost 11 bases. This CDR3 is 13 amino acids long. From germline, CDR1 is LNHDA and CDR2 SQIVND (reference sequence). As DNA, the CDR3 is TGTGCCAGTAATCCCGGGACAGCAAGAGCCATATATTTT. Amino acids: CASNPGTARAIYF.